The entry below gives a single T cell receptor (beta chain) sequence along with its context. Antigen: not known. Other nucleotide sequences in the sample specify the same CDR3. This entry is derived from a study of cytomegalovirus exposure and HLA in healthy donors. Overall study: An early release of data contained roughly 90 million unique TCRs, which came from HLA-typed donors.

Findings of the study overall: It was reported that TCR beta sequences correctly inferred the HLA-A and HLA-B alleles for most subjects.

Primers for the PCR totalled 60 Vbeta and 13 Jbeta. The repertoire was sequenced with immunoSEQ multiplex PCR; TCRdb's copy has only in-frame clones and lacks some. In the table there are 200,000 or so clones, 81% of which are singletons. The clonotype comes from a man in his forties or fifties in good health and CMV-seronegative. The specimen was PBMCs.

The CDR3 region has the DNA TGTGCCTGGAGTGTGCCGCGGGGCAGCTACGAGCAGTACTTC. As protein: CAWSVPRGSYEQYF. The chain carries TRBV30 and TRBJ2-7; the D gene is possibly TRBD2 (6 bases). The CDR3 length is 14 residues. The germline V gene has CDR1 GTSNPN and CDR2 SVGIG (reference sequence). V shed 0 bases and J shed 3 bases, with 12 bases lying between them.